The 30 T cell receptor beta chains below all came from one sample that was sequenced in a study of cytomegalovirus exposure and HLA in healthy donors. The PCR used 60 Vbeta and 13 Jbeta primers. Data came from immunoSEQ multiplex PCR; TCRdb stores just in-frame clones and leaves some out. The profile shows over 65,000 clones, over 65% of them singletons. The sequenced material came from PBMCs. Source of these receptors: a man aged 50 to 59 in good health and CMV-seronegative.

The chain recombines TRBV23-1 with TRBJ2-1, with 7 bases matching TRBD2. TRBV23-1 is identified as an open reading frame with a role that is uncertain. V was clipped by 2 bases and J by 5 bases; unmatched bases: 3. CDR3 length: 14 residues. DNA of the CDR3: TGCGCCAGCAGTCAAGGGGGGGAGGACAATGAGCAGTTCTTC. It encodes CASSQGGEDNEQFF.

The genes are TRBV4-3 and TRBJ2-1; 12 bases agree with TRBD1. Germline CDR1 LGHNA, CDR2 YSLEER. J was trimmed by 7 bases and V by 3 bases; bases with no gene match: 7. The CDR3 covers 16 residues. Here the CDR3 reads CASSQGQGAVKNEQFF. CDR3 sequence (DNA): TGCGCCAGCAGCCAGGGACAGGGGGCGGTAAAGAATGAGCAGTTCTTC.

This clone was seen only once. The CDR3 loop is CASSPNPHLSYNEQFF. CDR3 nucleotides: TGTGCCAGCAGCCCCAATCCCCACCTTAGCTACAATGAGCAGTTCTTC. The chain couples TRBV7-9 to TRBJ2-1; no definite D call. CDR1 is SEHNR, CDR2 FQNEAQ, per germline (reference sequence). Trimming removed 5 bases at V and 3 bases at J, with 17 bases between. This CDR3 region has 16 residues.

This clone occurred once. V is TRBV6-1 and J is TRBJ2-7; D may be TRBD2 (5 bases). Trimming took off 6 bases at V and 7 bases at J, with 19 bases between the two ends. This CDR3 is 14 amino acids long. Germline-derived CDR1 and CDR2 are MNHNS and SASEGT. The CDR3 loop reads CASSSGIPLREQYF. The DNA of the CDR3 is TGTGCCAGCAGCTCCGGGATACCACTCCGGGAGCAGTACTTC.

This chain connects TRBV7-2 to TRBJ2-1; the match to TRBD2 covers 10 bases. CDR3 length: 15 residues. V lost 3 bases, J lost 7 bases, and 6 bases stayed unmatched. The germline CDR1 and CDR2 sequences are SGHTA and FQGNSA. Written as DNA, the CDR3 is TGTGCCAGCAGCTTTGGTAGCGGGGGGACTAATGAGCAGTTCTTC. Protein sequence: CASSFGSGGTNEQFF.

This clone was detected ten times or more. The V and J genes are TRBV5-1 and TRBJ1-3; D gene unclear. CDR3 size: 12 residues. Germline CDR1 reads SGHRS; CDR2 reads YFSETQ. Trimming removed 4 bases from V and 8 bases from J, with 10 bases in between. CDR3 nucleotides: TGCGCCAGCAGCGCGTCGTTGGACACCATATATTTT. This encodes CASSASLDTIYF.

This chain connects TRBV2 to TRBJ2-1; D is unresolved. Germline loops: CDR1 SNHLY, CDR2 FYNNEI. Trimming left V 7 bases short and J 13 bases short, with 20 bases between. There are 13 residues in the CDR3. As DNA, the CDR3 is TGTGCCAGCAACGCCCCACGCGCCACAGAACAGTTCTTC. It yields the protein CASNAPRATEQFF. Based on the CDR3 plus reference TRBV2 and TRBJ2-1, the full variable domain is EPEVTQTPSHQVTQMGQEVILRCVPISNHLYFYWYRQILGQKVEFLVSFYNNEISEKSEIFDDQFSVERPDGSNFTLKIRSTKLEDSAMYFCASNAPRATEQFFGPGTRLTVL.

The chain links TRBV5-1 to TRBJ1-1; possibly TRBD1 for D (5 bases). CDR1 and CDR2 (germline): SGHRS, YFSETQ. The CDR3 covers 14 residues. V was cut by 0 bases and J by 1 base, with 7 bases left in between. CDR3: CASSLDGQNTEAFF. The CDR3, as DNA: TGCGCCAGCAGCTTGGACGGACAGAACACTGAAGCTTTCTTT.

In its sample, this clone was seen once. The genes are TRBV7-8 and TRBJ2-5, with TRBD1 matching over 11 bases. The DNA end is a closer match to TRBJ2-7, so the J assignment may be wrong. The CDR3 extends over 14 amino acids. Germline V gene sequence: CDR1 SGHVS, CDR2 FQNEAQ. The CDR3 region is CASSLGTGGVEQYF. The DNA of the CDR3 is TGTGCCAGCAGCTTAGGGACAGGGGGCGTCGAGCAGTACTTC.

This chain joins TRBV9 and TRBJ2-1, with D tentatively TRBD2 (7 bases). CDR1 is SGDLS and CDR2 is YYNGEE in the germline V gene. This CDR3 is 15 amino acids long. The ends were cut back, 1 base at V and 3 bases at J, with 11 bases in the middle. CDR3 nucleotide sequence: TGTGCCAGCAGCGTACGGGGGGCCATCTACAATGAGCAGTTCTTC. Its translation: CASSVRGAIYNEQFF.

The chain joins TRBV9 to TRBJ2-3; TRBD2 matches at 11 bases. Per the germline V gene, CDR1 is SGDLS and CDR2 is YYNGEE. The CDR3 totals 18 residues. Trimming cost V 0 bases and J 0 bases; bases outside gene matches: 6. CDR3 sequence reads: CASSVGFSGGASTDTQYF. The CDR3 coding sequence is TGTGCCAGCAGCGTAGGATTTAGCGGGGGGGCCAGCACAGATACGCAGTATTTT.

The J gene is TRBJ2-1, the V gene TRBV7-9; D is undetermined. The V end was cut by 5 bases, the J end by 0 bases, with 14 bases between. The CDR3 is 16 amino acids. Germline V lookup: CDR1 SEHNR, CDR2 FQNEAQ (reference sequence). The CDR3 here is CASSLELLSSYNEQFF. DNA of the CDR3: TGTGCCAGCAGCCTAGAGCTTCTGAGCTCCTACAATGAGCAGTTCTTC.

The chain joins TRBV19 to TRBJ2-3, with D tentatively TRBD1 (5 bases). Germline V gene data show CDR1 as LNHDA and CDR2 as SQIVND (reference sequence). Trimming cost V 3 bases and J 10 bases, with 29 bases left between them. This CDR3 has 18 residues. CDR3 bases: TGTGCCAGTAGTATGCCCCGTTGGGGCAGTCGTGGGTGGCCTCCGCAGTATTTT. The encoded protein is CASSMPRWGSRGWPPQYF. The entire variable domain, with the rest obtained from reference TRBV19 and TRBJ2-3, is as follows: DGGITQSPKYLFRKEGQNVTLSCEQNLNHDAMYWYRQDPGQGLRLIYYSQIVNDFQKGDIAEGYSVSREKKESFPLTVTSAQKNPTAFYLCASSMPRWGSRGWPPQYFGPGTRLTVL.

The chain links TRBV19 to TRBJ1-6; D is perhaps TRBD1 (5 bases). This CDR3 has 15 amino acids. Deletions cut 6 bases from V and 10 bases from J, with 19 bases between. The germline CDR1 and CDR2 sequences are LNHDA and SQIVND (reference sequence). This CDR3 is CASRKIGVSVSPLHF. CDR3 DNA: TGTGCCAGTAGGAAAATAGGGGTTTCGGTCTCACCCCTCCACTTT. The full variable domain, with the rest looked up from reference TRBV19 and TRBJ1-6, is DGGITQSPKYLFRKEGQNVTLSCEQNLNHDAMYWYRQDPGQGLRLIYYSQIVNDFQKGDIAEGYSVSREKKESFPLTVTSAQKNPTAFYLCASRKIGVSVSPLHFGNGTRLTVT.

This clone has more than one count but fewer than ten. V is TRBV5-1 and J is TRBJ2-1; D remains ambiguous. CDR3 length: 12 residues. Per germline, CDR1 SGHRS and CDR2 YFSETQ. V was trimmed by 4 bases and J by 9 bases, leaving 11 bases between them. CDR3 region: CASSVSQREQFF. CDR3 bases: TGCGCCAGCAGCGTATCCCAGCGTGAGCAGTTCTTC.

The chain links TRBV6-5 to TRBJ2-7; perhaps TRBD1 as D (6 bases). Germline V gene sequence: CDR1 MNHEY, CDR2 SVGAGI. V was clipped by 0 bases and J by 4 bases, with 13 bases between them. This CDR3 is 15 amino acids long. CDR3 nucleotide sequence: TGTGCCAGCAGTTACTCGACGACAGGAACATACGAGCAGTACTTC. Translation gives CASSYSTTGTYEQYF.

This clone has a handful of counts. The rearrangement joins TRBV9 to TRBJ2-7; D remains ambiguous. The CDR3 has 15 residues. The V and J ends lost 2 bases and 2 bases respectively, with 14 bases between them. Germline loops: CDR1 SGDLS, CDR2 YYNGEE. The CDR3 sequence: CASSVLPGITYEQYF. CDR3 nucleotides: TGTGCCAGCAGCGTCCTCCCGGGTATAACCTACGAGCAGTACTTC.

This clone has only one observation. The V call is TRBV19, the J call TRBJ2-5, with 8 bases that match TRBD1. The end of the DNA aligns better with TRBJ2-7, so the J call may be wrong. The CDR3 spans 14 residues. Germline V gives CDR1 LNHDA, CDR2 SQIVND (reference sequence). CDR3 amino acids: CASSTWTGTYEQYF. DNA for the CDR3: TGTGCCAGTAGTACATGGACAGGGACCTACGAGCAGTACTTC.

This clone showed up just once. The CDR3 region is CAWIPPGRENTEAFF. The DNA for the CDR3 is TGTGCCTGGATCCCCCCCGGCAGGGAGAACACTGAAGCTTTCTTT. The rearrangement links TRBV30 to TRBJ1-1, with a tentative D call TRBD1 (5 bases). Germline CDR1 reads GTSNPN; CDR2 reads SVGIG (reference sequence). The length of the CDR3 is 15 residues. With 4 bases removed from V and 1 base from J, the gap between germline ends came to 16 bases.

The CDR3 protein is CASGFGTSGGDNEQFF. CDR3 nucleotides: TGTGCTAGTGGTTTCGGGACTAGCGGGGGGGACAATGAGCAGTTCTTC. The V call is TRBV12-5, the J call TRBJ2-1; 16 bases line up with TRBD2. This CDR3 has 16 amino acids. Germline V gene data show CDR1 as LGHNT and CDR2 as FRNRAP. V shed 3 bases, J shed 5 bases, and the junction held 1 base outside the gene matches.

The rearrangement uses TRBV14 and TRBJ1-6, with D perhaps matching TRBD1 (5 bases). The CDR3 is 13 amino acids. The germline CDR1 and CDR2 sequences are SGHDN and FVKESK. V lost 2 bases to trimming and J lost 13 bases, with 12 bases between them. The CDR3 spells CASSQTGHLPLHF. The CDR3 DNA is TGTGCCAGCAGCCAAACCGGACATCTGCCCCTCCACTTT.

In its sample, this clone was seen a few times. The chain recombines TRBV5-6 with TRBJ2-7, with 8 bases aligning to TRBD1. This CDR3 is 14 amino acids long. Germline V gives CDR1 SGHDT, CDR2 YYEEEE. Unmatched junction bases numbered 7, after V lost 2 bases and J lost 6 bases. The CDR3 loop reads CASSLPQGVGEQYF. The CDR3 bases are TGTGCCAGCAGCTTACCACAGGGGGTTGGCGAGCAGTACTTC.

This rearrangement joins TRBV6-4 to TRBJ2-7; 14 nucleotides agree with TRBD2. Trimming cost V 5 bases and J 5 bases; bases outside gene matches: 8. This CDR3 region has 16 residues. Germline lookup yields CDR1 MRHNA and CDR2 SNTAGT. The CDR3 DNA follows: TGTGCCAGCAGTCGACTAGCGGGGGGGCCAACGAACGAGCAGTACTTC. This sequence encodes CASSRLAGGPTNEQYF.

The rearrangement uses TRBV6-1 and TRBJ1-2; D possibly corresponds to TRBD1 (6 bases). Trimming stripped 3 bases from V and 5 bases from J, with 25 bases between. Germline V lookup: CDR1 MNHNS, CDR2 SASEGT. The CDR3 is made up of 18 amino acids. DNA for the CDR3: TGTGCCAGCAGTGAGCTGTTCTTCCCGGACAGCGGGAGGTATGGCTACACCTTC. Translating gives CASSELFFPDSGRYGYTF.

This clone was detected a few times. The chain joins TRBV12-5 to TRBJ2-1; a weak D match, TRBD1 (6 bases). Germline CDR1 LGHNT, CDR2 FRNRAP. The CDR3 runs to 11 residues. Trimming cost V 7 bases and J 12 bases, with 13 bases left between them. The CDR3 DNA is TGTGCTAGTGATACAGGGCGGTCGCAGTTCTTC. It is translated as CASDTGRSQFF.

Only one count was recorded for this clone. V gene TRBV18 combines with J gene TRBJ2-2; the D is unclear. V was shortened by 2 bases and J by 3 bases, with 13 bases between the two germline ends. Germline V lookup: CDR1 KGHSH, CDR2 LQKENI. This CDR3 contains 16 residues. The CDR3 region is CASSPRSRADTGELFF. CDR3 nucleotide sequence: TGTGCCAGCTCACCAAGGTCCCGTGCGGACACCGGGGAGCTGTTTTTT.

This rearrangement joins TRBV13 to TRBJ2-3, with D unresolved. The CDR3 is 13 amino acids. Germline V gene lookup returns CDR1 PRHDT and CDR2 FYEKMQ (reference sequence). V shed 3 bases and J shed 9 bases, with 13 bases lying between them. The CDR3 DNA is TGTGCCAGCAGCTTTGAGACTGACCGGACGCAGTATTTT. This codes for CASSFETDRTQYF.

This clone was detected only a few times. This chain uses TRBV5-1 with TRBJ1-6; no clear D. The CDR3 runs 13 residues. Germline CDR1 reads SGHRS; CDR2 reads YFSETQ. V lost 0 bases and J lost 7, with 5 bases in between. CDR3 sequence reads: CASSLDQNSPLHF. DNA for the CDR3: TGCGCCAGCAGCTTGGATCAAAATTCACCCCTCCACTTT. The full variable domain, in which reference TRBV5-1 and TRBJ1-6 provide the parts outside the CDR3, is KAGVTQTPRYLIKTRGQQVTLSCSPISGHRSVSWYQQTPGQGLQFLFEYFSETQRNKGNFPGRFSGRQFSNSRSEMNVSTLELGDSALYLCASSLDQNSPLHFGNGTRLTVT.

This chain's CDR3 is CAWSVLSNQPQHF. CDR3 coding DNA: TGTGCCTGGAGTGTACTAAGCAATCAGCCCCAGCATTTT. The gene calls are TRBV30 and TRBJ1-5, with D hard to call. The CDR3 totals 13 residues. V lost 0 bases, J lost 1 base, and 4 bases lay in between. CDR1 and CDR2 from the germline V gene are GTSNPN and SVGIG (reference sequence).

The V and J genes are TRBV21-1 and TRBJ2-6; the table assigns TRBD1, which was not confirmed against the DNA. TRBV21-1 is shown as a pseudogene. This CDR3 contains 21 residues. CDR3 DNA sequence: TGTGCCAGCAGCAAAGATGAAGGGGGAGGGGGACAGGCGAGCGGGGCCAACGTCCTGACTTTC. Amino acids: CASSKDEGGGGQASGANVLTF.